The following is a T cell receptor (beta chain) sequence with its context. Via 5' RACE with UMI labels, TRB cDNA libraries were prepared. TCRdb re-called the 5' RACE reads; one entry per CDR3 protein, DNA not given. The sample has several thousand distinct CDR3 sequences. These data belong to a study of CXCR3-negative and CXCR3-positive naive CD8 T cells. The CDR3 runs to 15 residues. Looked up from germline, CDR1 is MNHEY and CDR2 is SVGEGT. What was sequenced was naive CXCR3- CD8+ T cells from blood. The subset denotes: CD45RO-CCR7+CD27+CD95- naive CD8+ T cells lacking CXCR3 (TNR3-). V and J are TRBV6-2 or TRBV6-3 and TRBJ2-1. The sequence derives from a human donor in good health. Some clones in this sample may be carry-over from other donors' samples. CDR3 loop: CASSDRVPSYNEQFF.